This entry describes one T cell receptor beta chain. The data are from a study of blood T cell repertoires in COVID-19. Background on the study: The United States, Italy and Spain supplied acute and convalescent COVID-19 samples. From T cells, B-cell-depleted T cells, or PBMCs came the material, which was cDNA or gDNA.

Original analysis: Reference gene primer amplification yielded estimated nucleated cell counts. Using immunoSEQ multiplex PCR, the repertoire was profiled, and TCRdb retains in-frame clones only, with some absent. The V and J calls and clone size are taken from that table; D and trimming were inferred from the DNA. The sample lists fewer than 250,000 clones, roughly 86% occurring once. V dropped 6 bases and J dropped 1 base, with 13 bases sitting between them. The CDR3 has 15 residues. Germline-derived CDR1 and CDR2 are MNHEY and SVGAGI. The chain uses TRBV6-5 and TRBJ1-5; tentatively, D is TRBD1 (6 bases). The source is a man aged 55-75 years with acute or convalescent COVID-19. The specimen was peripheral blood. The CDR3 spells CASSIQGSSNQPQHF. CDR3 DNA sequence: TGTGCCAGCAGCATACAGGGATCCAGCAATCAGCCCCAGCATTTT.